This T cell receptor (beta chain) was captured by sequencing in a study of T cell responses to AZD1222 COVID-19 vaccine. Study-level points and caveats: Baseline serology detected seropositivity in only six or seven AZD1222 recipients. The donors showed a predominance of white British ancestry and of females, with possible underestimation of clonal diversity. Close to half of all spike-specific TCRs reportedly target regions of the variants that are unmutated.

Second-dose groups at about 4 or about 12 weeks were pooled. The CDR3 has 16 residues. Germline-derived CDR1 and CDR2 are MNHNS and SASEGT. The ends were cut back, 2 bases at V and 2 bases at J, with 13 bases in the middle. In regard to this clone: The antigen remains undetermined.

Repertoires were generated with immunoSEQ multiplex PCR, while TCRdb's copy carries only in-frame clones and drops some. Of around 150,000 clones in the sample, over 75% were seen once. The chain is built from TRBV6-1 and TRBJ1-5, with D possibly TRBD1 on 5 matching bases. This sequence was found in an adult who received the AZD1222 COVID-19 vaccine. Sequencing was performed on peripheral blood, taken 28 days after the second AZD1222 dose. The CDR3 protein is CASSEWGGEGNQPQHF. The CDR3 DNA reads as TGTGCCAGCAGTGAATGGGGGGGGGAGGGCAATCAGCCCCAGCATTTT.